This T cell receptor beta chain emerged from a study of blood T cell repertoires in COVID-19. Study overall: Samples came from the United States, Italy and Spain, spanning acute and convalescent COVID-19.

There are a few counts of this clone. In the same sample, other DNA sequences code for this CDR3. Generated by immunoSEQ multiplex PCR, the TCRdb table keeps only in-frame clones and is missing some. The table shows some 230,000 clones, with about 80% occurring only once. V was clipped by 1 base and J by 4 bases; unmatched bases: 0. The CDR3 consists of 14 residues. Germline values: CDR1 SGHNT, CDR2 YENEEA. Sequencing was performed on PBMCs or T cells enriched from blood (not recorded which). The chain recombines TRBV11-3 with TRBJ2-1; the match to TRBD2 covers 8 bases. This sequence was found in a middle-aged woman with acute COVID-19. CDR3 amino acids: CASSLAGGYNEQFF. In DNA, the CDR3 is TGTGCCAGCAGCTTAGCGGGAGGGTACAATGAGCAGTTCTTC.